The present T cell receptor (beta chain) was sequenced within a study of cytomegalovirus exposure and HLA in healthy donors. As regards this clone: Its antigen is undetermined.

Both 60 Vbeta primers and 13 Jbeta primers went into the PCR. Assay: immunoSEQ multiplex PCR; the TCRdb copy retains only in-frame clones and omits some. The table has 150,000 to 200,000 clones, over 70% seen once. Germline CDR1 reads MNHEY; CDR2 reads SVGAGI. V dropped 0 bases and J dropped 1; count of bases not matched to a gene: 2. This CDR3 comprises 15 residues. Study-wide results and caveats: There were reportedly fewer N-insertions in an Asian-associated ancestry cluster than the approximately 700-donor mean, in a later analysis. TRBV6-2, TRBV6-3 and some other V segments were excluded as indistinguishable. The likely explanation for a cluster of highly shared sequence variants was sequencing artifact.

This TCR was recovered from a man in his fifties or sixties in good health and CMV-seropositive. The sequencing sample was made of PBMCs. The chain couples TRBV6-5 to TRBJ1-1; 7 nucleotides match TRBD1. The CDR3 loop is CASSYSNRGNTEAFF. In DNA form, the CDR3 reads TGTGCCAGCAGTTACTCGAACAGGGGGAACACTGAAGCTTTCTTT.